A single sample is the source of the 4 T cell receptor beta chains below, sequenced in a study of somatic mutations in cytotoxic T cells in rheumatoid arthritis. TCRdb's copy holds only in-frame clones and misses some; the assay was immunoSEQ multiplex PCR. The sample holds 10,000 or so clones, more than 60% seen once. The sample was CD8+ T cells sorted from blood. All receptors come from a man aged 45-60 years in good health.

V and J are TRBV6-1 and TRBJ2-2, with 13 bases aligning to TRBD2. The germline CDR1 and CDR2 sequences are MNHNS and SASEGT. CDR3 size: 20 residues. The junction had 9 bases not matched to a gene; V was cut back by 1 base and J by 1 base. The CDR3 loop reads CASSEGGRTSGSGNTGELFF. CDR3 sequence (DNA): TGTGCCAGCAGTGAAGGAGGCCGGACTAGCGGGAGCGGGAACACCGGGGAGCTGTTTTTT.

This chain connects TRBV4-1 to TRBJ2-3; 11 nucleotides match TRBD2. This CDR3 comprises 18 residues. The J segment lost 2 bases and the V segment lost 0 bases, leaving 7 bases of the junction unmatched. The germline CDR1 and CDR2 sequences are MGHRA and YSYEKL. In nucleotides, the CDR3 is TGCGCCAGCAGCCAAGATAGACTAGCGGGGAGGTACACAGATACGCAGTATTTT. Its protein product is CASSQDRLAGRYTDTQYF.

V gene TRBV28 combines with J gene TRBJ1-1; D unclear. Germline-derived CDR1 and CDR2 are MDHEN and SYDVKM. The CDR3 runs 11 residues. V was trimmed by 9 bases and J by 1 base, leaving 6 bases between them. As DNA, the CDR3 is TGTGCCAGTCACAGGAACACTGAAGCTTTCTTT. Its protein is CASHRNTEAFF.

The rearrangement joins TRBV5-4 to TRBJ2-6, with 7 bases lining up with TRBD1. J lost 4 bases, V lost 4 bases, and 5 bases had no gene match. CDR3 length: 15 residues. Germline V gives CDR1 SGHNT, CDR2 YYREEE (reference sequence). CDR3 in amino acids: CASSKTGSGANVLTF. The CDR3 coding sequence is TGTGCCAGCAGCAAGACAGGGTCCGGGGCCAACGTCCTGACTTTC.